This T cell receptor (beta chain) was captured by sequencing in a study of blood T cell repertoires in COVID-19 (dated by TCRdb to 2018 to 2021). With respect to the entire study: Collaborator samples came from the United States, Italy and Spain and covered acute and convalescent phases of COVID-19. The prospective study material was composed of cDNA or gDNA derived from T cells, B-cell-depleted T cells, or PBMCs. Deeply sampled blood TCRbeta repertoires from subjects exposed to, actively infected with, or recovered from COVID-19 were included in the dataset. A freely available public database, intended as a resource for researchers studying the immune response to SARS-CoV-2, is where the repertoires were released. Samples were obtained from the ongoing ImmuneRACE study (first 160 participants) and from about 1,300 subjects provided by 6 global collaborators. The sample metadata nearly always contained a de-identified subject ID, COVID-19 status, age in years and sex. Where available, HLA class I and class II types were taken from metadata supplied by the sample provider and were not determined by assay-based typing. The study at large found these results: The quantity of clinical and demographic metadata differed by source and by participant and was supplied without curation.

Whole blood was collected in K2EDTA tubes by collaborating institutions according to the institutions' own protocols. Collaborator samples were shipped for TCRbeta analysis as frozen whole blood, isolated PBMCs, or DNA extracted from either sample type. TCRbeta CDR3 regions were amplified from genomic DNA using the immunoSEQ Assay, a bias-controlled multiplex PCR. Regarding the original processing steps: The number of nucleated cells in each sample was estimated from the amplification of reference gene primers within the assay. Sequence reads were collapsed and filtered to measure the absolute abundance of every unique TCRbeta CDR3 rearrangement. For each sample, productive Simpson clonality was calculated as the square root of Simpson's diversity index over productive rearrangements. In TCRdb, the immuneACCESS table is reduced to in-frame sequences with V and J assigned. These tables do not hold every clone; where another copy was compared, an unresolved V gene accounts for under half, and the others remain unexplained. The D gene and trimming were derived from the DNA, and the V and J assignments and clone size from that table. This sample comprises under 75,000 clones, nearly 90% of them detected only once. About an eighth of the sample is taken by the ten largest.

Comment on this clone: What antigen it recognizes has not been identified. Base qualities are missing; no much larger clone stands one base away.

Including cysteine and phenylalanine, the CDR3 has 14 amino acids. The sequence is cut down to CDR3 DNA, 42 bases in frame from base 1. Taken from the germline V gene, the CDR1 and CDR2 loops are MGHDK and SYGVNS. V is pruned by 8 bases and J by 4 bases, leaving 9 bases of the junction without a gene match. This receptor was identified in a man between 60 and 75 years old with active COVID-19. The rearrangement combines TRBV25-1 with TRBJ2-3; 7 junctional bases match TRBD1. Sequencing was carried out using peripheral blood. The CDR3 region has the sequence CASRRTGIADTQYF. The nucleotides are TGTGCCAGCCGACGGACAGGAATTGCAGATACGCAGTATTTT.